This entry describes one T cell receptor beta chain. Its matching antigen is unknown. Germline CDR1 is ENHRY and CDR2 is SYGVKD. CDR3 size: 12 residues. V lost 7 bases, J lost 4 bases, and 10 bases lay in between. The data were obtained in a study of T cell responses to AZD1222 COVID-19 vaccine. Background on the study: Whether given at about 4 or about 12 weeks, second doses were pooled.

Data came from immunoSEQ multiplex PCR; TCRdb stores just in-frame clones and leaves some out. Here the sample spans 130,000 to 150,000 clones, around nine tenths being singletons. Study conclusions and caveats: Clonal diversity may have been underestimated in mostly white British donors.

The chain is built from TRBV10-3 and TRBJ1-2, with D perhaps TRBD1 (5 bases). The sequence came from an adult in good health. Sequenced here: peripheral blood, sampled on day 0 of AZD1222 vaccination. In nucleotides, the CDR3 is TGTGCCATCACCCCGGGGGTCTATGGCTACACCTTC. It specifies CAITPGVYGYTF.